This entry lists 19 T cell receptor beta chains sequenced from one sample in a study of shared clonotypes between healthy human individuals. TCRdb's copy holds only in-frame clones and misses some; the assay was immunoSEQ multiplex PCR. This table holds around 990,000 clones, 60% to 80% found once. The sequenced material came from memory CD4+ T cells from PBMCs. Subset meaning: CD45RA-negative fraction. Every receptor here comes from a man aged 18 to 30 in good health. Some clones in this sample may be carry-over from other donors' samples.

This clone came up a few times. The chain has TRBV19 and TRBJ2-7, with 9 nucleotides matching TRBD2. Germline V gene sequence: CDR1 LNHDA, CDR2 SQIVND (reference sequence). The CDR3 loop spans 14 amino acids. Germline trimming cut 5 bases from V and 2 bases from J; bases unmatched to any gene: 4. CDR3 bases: TGTGCCAGTAGTGTCCTAGCGGGGCCCTACGAGCAGTACTTC. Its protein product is CASSVLAGPYEQYF.

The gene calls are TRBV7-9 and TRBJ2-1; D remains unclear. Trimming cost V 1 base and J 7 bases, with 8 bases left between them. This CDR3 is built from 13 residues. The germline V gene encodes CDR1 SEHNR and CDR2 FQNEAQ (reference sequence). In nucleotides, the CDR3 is TGTGCCAGCAGCTTAGTTGACATGAATGAGCAGTTCTTC. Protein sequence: CASSLVDMNEQFF. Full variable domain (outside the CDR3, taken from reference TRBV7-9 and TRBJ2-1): DTGVSQNPRHKITKRGQNVTFRCDPISEHNRLYWYRQTLGQGPEFLTYFQNEAQLEKSRLLSDRFSAERPKGSFSTLEIQRTEQGDSAMYLCASSLVDMNEQFFGPGTRLTVL.

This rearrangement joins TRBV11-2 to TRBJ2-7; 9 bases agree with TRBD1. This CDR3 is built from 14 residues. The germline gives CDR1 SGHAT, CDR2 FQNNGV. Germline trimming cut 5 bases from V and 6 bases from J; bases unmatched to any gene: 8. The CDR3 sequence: CASSTGQGTGEQYF. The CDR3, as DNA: TGTGCCAGCAGCACCGGACAGGGGACGGGCGAGCAGTACTTC.

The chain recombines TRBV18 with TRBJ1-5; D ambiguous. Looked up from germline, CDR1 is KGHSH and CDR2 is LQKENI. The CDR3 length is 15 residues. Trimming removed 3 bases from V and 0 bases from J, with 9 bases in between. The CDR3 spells CASSPAMDSNQPQHF. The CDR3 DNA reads TGTGCCAGCTCACCGGCGATGGATAGCAATCAGCCCCAGCATTTT.

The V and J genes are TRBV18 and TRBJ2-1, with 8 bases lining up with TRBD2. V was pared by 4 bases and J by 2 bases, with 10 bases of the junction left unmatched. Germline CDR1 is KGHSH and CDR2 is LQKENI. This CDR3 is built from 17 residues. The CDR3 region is CASSLSSGSLTYNEQFF. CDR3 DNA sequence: TGTGCCAGCTCACTGTCCAGCGGGAGCTTGACCTACAATGAGCAGTTCTTC.

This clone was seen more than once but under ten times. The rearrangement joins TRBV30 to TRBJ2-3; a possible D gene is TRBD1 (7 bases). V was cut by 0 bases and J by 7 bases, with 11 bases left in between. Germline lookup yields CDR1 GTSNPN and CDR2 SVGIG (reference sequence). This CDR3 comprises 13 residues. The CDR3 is CAWSVRRGHTQYF. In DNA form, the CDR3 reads TGTGCCTGGAGTGTAAGGAGGGGGCATACGCAGTATTTT.

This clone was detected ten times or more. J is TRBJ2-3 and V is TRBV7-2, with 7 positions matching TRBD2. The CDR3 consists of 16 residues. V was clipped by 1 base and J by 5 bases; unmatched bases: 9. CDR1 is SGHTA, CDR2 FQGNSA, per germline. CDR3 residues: CASSLGLGGVGDTQYF. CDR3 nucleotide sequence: TGTGCCAGCAGCTTAGGCCTGGGAGGGGTCGGAGATACGCAGTATTTT. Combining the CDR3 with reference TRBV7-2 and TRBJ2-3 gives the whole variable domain GAGVSQSPSNKVTEKGKDVELRCDPISGHTALYWYRQSLGQGLEFLIYFQGNSAPDKSGLPSDRFSAERTGGSVSTLTIQRTQQEDSAVYLCASSLGLGGVGDTQYFGPGTRLTVL.

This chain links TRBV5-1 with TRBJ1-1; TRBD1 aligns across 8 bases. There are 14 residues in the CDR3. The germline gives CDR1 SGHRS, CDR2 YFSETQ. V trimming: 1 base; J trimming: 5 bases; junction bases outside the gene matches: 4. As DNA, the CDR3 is TGCGCCAGCAGCTTGCAGGGGGCGAGGACTGAAGCTTTCTTT. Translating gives CASSLQGARTEAFF.

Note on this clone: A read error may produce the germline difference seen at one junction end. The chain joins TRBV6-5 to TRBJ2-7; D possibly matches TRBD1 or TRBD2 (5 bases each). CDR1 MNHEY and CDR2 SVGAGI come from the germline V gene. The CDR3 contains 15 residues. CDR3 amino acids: CASGTLRTASSEQYF. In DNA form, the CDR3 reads TGTGCCAGCGGGACGCTAAGGACTGCTTCCTCCGAGCAGTACTTC.

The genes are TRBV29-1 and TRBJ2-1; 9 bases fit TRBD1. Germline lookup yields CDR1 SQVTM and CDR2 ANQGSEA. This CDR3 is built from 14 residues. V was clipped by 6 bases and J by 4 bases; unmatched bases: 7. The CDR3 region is CSVAGQGSYNEQFF. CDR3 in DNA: TGCAGCGTGGCGGGACAGGGTTCTTACAATGAGCAGTTCTTC.

As DNA, the CDR3 is TGCGCCAGCAGCCAAGACCGTTTACGGGGAGATACGCAGTATTTT. Translating it yields CASSQDRLRGDTQYF. The chain employs TRBV4-3 and TRBJ2-3, with D perhaps matching TRBD2 (5 bases). The germline V gene has CDR1 LGHNA and CDR2 YSLEER. Deletions cut 0 bases from V and 5 bases from J, with 12 bases between. This CDR3 comprises 15 residues.

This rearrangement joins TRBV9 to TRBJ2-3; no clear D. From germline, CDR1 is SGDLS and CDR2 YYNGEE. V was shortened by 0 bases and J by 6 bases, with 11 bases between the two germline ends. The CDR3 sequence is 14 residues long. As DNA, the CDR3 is TGTGCCAGCAGCGTAGGTCCTGCCGGGGATACGCAGTATTTT. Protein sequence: CASSVGPAGDTQYF.

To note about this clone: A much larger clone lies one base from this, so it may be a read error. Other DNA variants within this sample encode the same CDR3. CDR3 sequence reads: CASSFPTGGETQYF. CDR3 nucleotide sequence: TGTGCCAGCAGCTTTCCCACAGGGGGGGAGACGCAGTACTTC. The chain recombines TRBV2 with TRBJ2-5; D may be TRBD1 (8 bases). Germline V gene lookup returns CDR1 SNHLY and CDR2 FYNNEI. The CDR3 extends over 14 amino acids.

The CDR3 bases are TGTGCCAGCGGTGAATGGGGTGCAACTAATGAAAAACTGTTTTTT. Translation gives CASGEWGATNEKLFF. This chain uses TRBV5-6 with TRBJ1-4; the D is unclear. Germline CDR1 is SGHDT and CDR2 is YYEEEE. This CDR3 region has 15 residues. V was clipped by 7 bases and J by 0 bases, with 13 bases between them.

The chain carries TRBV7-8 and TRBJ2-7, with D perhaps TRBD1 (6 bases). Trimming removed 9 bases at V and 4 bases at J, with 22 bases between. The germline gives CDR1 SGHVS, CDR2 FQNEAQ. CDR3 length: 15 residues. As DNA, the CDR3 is TGTGCCAGTCAACTACTACAGGGCCGAGAATACGAGCAGTACTTC. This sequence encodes CASQLLQGREYEQYF.

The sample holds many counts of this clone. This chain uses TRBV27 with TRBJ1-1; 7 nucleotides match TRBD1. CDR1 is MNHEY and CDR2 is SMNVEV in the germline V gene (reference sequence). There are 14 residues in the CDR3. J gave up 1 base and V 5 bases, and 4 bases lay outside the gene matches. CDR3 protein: CASSIGTANTEAFF. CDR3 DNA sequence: TGTGCCAGCAGTATCGGGACAGCGAACACTGAAGCTTTCTTT.

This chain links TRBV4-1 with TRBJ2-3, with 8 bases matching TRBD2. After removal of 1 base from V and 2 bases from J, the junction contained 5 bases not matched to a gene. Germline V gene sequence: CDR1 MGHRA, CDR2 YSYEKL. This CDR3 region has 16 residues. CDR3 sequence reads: CASSQGLAGYTDTQYF. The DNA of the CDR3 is TGCGCCAGCAGCCAAGGGTTAGCGGGGTACACAGATACGCAGTATTTT.

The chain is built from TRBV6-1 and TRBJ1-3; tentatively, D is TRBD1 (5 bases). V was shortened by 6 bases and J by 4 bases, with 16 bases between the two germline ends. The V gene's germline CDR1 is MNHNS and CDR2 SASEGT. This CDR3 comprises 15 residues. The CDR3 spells CASSPFPGGGNTIYF. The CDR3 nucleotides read TGTGCCAGCAGCCCCTTCCCCGGGGGAGGAAACACCATATATTTT.

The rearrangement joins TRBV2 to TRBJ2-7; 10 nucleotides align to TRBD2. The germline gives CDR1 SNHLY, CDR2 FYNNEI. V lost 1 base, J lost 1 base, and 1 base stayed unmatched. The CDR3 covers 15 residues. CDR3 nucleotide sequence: TGTGCCAGCAGTGAAGAGCGGGAGGGGTCCTACGAGCAGTACTTC. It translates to CASSEEREGSYEQYF.